This TCR beta chain was sequenced for a study of PD-L1 blockade in urothelial cancer (dated 2017 in TCRdb). Background on the whole study: Every patient began therapy in 2014 and was given atezolizumab 1,200 mg intravenously every 3 weeks. About nine tenths of the roughly 29 patients were males with bladder-origin urothelial cancer, and about 65% of the roughly 30 reported a prior smoking history. Patients had an ECOG performance status of 0 or 1 and had received between 0 and 3 prior chemotherapy regimens. Blood samples were analyzed at 3 weeks after treatment start (second dose) and at 6 weeks after treatment start. Blood samples gave a median of 141,255 T cells and 80,000 to 95,000 unique TCRs, with a median clonality of approximately 0.078. The study, an exploratory multi-omic analysis, examined somatic, immune and clinical correlates of response to PD-L1 blockade with atezolizumab in urothelial cancer. Pretreatment tumor samples, along with matched peripheral blood serially collected before and after atezolizumab treatment, were subjected to TCR sequencing. Durable clinical benefit meant progression-free survival longer than 6 months, and TCR features were also tested against progression-free and overall survival. In the same patients, whole exome sequencing and RNA sequencing of pretreatment tumors were performed in addition to TCR sequencing. Eight to ten patients achieved durable clinical benefit and approximately 20 did not. Over 28 patients had pretreatment blood TCR-seq, some 25 had at least one posttreatment blood collection, and some 25 had tumor TCR-seq.

The investigation overall reported the following: Patients with durable benefit showed greater expansion of tumor-associated TCR clones in peripheral blood 3 weeks after starting treatment (n ≈ 21, p = 0.022). Improved progression-free and overall survival was found to be associated with pretreatment peripheral blood TCR clonality below the median. Because of the small sample size (n ≈ 28) and the many exploratory analyses performed, the results are intended to be regarded as hypothesis-generating.

Trimming takes 4 bases from V and 0 bases from J, and the germline ends sit 7 bases apart. Including cysteine and phenylalanine, the CDR3 has 15 amino acids. Kept here is only the CDR3 DNA, which spans 45 bases and is read in frame from base 1. CDR1 and CDR2 were assigned from the germline V gene (reference sequence) as LNHDA and SQIVND. Each PCR received spiked-in synthetic TCR analog templates so that absolute template abundance could be estimated from read counts. TCRbeta CDR3 regions were amplified from genomic DNA with bias-controlled V and J gene primers using the immunoSEQ assay. Sequencing of rearranged TCRbeta segments was performed at approximately 20X coverage. Concerning the study's data processing: Clustering was used to correct sequencing errors, and CDR3s were annotated against IMGT to assign V, D and J genes. Out-of-frame and stop-codon sequences were excluded, and only productive TCRbeta rearrangements were used in downstream analyses. To compute clonality, Shannon entropy was normalized by the log of the number of unique productive sequences and then subtracted from one. Clones differing between time points or between blood and tumor were identified using Fisher's exact test with Benjamini-Hochberg correction, with an adjusted p below 0.01 applied as the threshold. The source is immuneACCESS, and TCRdb retained only in-frame sequences with V and J called. Part of the clones is not carried over; for the studies checked, unresolved V genes explain less than half of this, and the remainder is unexplained. The V and J calls and the clone size are those of that table, but D and trimming were determined from the DNA. Across this sample there are tens of thousands of clones, with 75% to 90% seen only once. Approximately 3.7% of the sample comes from the top ten.

The cohort included 25 to 30 patients with locally advanced or metastatic urothelial carcinoma who were treated at Memorial Sloan Kettering on a trial protocol. Peripheral blood mononuclear cells were collected from each patient pretreatment and during treatment, giving between 1 and 8 total time points per patient. The Qiagen DNeasy Blood extraction kit was used to purify genomic DNA from total PBMCs and tumor samples. PBMCs were collected pretreatment and during treatment, and were isolated and stored as previously described. Remarks on this clone: Its antigen is still unknown. No clone much larger than this one lies a single base away; base qualities are absent.

The chain uses TRBV19 and TRBJ2-6; the D segment cannot be called with confidence. The sample consisted of PBMCs, taken around atezolizumab (anti-PD-L1) treatment. The sequence was collected from a man aged 50 to 59 with urothelial cancer. The nucleotide sequence is given as TGTGCCAGTAGTAAAGACTCCTCTGGGGCCAACGTCCTGACTTTC. The translation is CASSKDSSGANVLTF.